This TCR beta chain appears in the sequencing data of a study of blood T cell repertoires in COVID-19. In the study overall: The United States, Italy and Spain were the sources of the acute and convalescent COVID-19 samples.

The germline V gene encodes CDR1 LGHNA and CDR2 YSLEER. V lost 0 bases, J lost 4 bases, and 18 bases lay in between. The CDR3 is 17 residues long. Methods used by the authors: Counts of nucleated cells, estimated from reference gene primer amplification, were obtained. Here immunoSEQ multiplex PCR was the method, and the copy in TCRdb shows in-frame clones only, minus some. For V, J and clone size, that table is used; D and trimming come from the DNA. This sample has around 200,000 clones, with approximately 79% found just once. The sequenced sample consisted of peripheral blood. The chain has TRBV4-3 and TRBJ1-2; TRBD1 is a possible D gene (6 bases). The sequence was collected from a human donor in a cohort sampled during active COVID-19. The CDR3 region has the DNA TGCGCCAGCAGCCAAGAGGGAGGGGGTGGGGAACTCTATGGCTACACCTTC. This translates into CASSQEGGGGELYGYTF.